The clone carrying this TCR beta chain appeared once. Its specificity is unknown. This probably arose from a read error, given a far larger clone one base away. Only in-frame clones appear in the TCRdb table, and some are missing; sequencing was by immunoSEQ multiplex PCR. Here the sample spans around 690,000 clones, roughly 91% being singletons. Per germline, CDR1 MNHNS and CDR2 SASEGT. The CDR3 length is 13 residues. Between the trimmed V and J ends, which lost 2 bases and 1 base, there was a span of 4 bases. This sample was taken from a study of shared clonotypes between healthy human individuals. Study information: Per donor, CD8 memory used one plate, CD8 naive used two, CD4 memory used three and CD4 naive used three. Findings of the study overall: The authors expected sequencing depth to affect clonotype sharing among donors. Researchers found naive subsets generally carried larger estimated richness than memory subsets.

Sequenced input: memory CD8+ T cells from PBMCs. Sample subset: CD45RO+ cells pooled with CCR7-negative TemRA cells. This sequence joins TRBV6-1 and TRBJ2-3; D is unclear. This clonotype originated in a man aged 18 to 29 in good health. Some clones in this sample may be carry-over from other donors' samples. The CDR3 coding sequence is TGTGCCAGCAGTGAATTGGGCACAGATACGCAGTATTTT. Translated: CASSELGTDTQYF.